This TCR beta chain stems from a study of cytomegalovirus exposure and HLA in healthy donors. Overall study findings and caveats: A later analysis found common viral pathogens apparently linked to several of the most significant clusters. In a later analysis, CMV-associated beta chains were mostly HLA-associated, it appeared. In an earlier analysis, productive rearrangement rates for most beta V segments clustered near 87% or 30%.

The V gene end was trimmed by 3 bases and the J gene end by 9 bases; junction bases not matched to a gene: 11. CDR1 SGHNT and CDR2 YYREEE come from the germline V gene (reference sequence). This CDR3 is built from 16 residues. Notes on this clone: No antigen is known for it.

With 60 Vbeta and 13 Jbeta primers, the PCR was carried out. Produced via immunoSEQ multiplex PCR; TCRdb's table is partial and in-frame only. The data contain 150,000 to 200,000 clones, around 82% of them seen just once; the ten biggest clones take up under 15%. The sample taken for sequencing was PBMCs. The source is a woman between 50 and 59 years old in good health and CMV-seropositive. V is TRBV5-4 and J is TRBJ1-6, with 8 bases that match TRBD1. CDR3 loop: CASSSRTGMVPSPLHF. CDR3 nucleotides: TGTGCCAGCAGCTCACGGACAGGGATGGTACCTTCACCCCTCCACTTT.